This record concerns one T cell receptor beta chain sequence. Its antigen is unknown. This sample was taken from a study of cytomegalovirus exposure and HLA in healthy donors. General study results and limits: According to the study, 150 to 200 TCR beta chains were cytomegalovirus-associated. The dataset shows that most TCR sequences were rare, while some public TCRs occurred in many donors.

Only in-frame clones appear in the TCRdb table, and some are missing; sequencing was by immunoSEQ multiplex PCR. The repertoire has approximately 59,000 clones, 92% of them found once; the top ten carry about 5%. The CDR3 covers 16 residues. Germline V lookup: CDR1 SGHAT, CDR2 FQNNGV. Losses at the gene ends were 3 bases for V and 0 bases for J; bases not matched to a gene: 7. This chain joins TRBV11-2 and TRBJ2-5; 7 positions match TRBD2. This sequence was found in a man between 18 and 29 years old in good health and CMV-seropositive. Sample: PBMCs. In DNA, the CDR3 is TGTGCCAGCAGCTTTGGTGAAGCGGGATACCAAGAGACCCAGTACTTC. This codes for CASSFGEAGYQETQYF. The full variable domain, completed using reference TRBV11-2 and TRBJ2-5, is EAGVAQSPRYKIIEKRQSVAFWCNPISGHATLYWYQQILGQGPKLLIQFQNNGVVDDSQLPKDRFSAERLKGVDSTLKIQPAKLEDSAVYLCASSFGEAGYQETQYFGPGTRLLVL.